What follows are 11 T cell receptor beta chains derived from one specimen sequenced in a study of blood T cell repertoires in COVID-19. Here immunoSEQ multiplex PCR was the method, and the copy in TCRdb shows in-frame clones only, minus some. The data hold approximately 100,000 clones, with about nine tenths observed a single time. Material for sequencing was peripheral blood. These receptors came from a man over 45 with acute or convalescent COVID-19.

The CDR3 loop reads CASSPLSGGGFNEKLFF. DNA for the CDR3: TGTGCCAGCTCACCACTGTCCGGAGGGGGCTTCAATGAAAAACTGTTTTTT. The chain joins TRBV18 to TRBJ1-4; 7 positions match TRBD1. Germline-derived CDR1 and CDR2 are KGHSH and LQKENI. Trimming cost V 1 base and J 5 bases; bases outside gene matches: 10. This CDR3 is 17 amino acids long.

This clone was seen once. The V and J genes are TRBV11-3 and TRBJ1-2; 7 nucleotides match TRBD1. CDR1 and CDR2 (germline): SGHNT, YENEEA. The ends lost 5 bases at V and 7 bases at J; junction bases unmatched: 7. The CDR3 extends over 13 amino acids. The CDR3 loop reads CASSRQGLGGYTF. Written as DNA, the CDR3 is TGTGCCAGCAGCCGACAGGGATTGGGTGGCTACACCTTC. The full variable domain, in which reference TRBV11-3 and TRBJ1-2 provide the parts outside the CDR3, is EAGVVQSPRYKIIEKKQPVAFWCNPISGHNTLYWYLQNLGQGPELLIRYENEEAVDDSQLPKDRFSAERLKGVDSTLKIQPAELGDSAVYLCASSRQGLGGYTFGSGTRLTVV.

The chain is built from TRBV5-1 and TRBJ1-6; D possibly corresponds to TRBD1 (5 bases). Trimming took 3 bases from V and 13 from J, leaving 11 bases between them. Germline CDR1 is SGHRS and CDR2 is YFSETQ. The CDR3 consists of 12 residues. The CDR3 DNA reads TGCGCCAGCAGCTCCCGGAACAGGCCCCTCCACTTT. Translating it yields CASSSRNRPLHF.

The chain uses TRBV28 and TRBJ2-7, with D tentatively TRBD2 (6 bases). Germline-derived CDR1 and CDR2 are MDHEN and SYDVKM. Between the trimmed V and J ends, which lost 9 bases and 6 bases, there was a span of 18 bases. This CDR3 is built from 13 residues. The CDR3 here is CASTAGRNGEQYF. In DNA form, the CDR3 reads TGTGCCAGTACCGCAGGGAGGAACGGCGAGCAGTACTTC.

V gene TRBV5-5 combines with J gene TRBJ1-3; TRBD1 matches at 8 bases. This CDR3 region has 14 residues. From germline, CDR1 is SGHKS and CDR2 YYEKEE (reference sequence). Trimming at V came to 4 bases and at J to 5 bases, leaving 5 bases not matched to a gene. CDR3 residues: CASSATGGRNTIYF. In nucleotides, the CDR3 is TGTGCCAGCAGCGCAACAGGGGGTCGAAACACCATATATTTT.

This clone appeared a single time. CDR3 amino acids: CASSPGRGKLFF. As DNA, the CDR3 is TGCGCCAGCAGCCCGGGGCGGGGAAAACTGTTTTTT. The chain recombines TRBV10-1 with TRBJ1-4, with a weak D call TRBD1 (5 bases). This CDR3 has 12 residues. Deletions cut 6 bases from V and 10 bases from J, with 12 bases between. Germline CDR1 is WNHNN and CDR2 is SYGVQD (reference sequence).

This clone showed up many times. The chain employs TRBV5-1 and TRBJ2-3, with D possibly TRBD2 on 5 matching bases. V was pared by 7 bases and J by 4 bases, with 19 bases between. This CDR3 contains 15 residues. Germline V gives CDR1 SGHRS, CDR2 YFSETQ. The CDR3 DNA is TGCGCCAGCCGACCAGAGCGGCAAAGCGCAGATACGCAGTATTTT. Translating gives CASRPERQSADTQYF.

J is TRBJ1-4 and V is TRBV5-6; D is possibly TRBD1 (5 bases). The V end lost 4 bases, the J end lost 7 bases, and 14 bases lay between the germline ends. Germline CDR1 SGHDT, CDR2 YYEEEE. This CDR3 is 14 amino acids long. The CDR3 DNA sequence: TGTGCCAGCAGCAACGACAGCCCCCCTGAAAAACTGTTTTTT. It translates to CASSNDSPPEKLFF.

The V call is TRBV7-8, the J call TRBJ2-7, with 9 bases identical to TRBD1. Trimming removed 5 bases from V and 3 bases from J; junction bases left unmatched: 8. The CDR3 has 15 residues. Per the germline V gene, CDR1 is SGHVS and CDR2 is FQNEAQ. For the CDR3, the DNA is TGTGCCAGCAGCCTCGATCCGGGACAGGGCTACGAGCAGTACTTC. Amino acid sequence: CASSLDPGQGYEQYF.

V usage is TRBV7-9 and J usage is TRBJ2-5, with 11 bases aligning to TRBD1. Trimming took 5 bases from V and 5 from J; bases not matched to a gene: 4. There are 14 residues in the CDR3. Germline V CDR1 and CDR2: SEHNR, FQNEAQ (reference sequence). CDR3 loop: CASSPGTGGETQYF. The CDR3 DNA reads TGTGCCAGCAGCCCGGGGACAGGGGGGGAGACCCAGTACTTC.

CDR3 coding DNA: TGTGCCAGCAGTGAGTCGAGCGGGAGCGGCAATGAGCAGTTCTTC. Its protein product is CASSESSGSGNEQFF. The chain has TRBV2 and TRBJ2-1; 8 positions match TRBD2. The ends lost 3 bases at V and 6 bases at J; junction bases unmatched: 7. The germline gives CDR1 SNHLY, CDR2 FYNNEI. This CDR3 has 15 residues.